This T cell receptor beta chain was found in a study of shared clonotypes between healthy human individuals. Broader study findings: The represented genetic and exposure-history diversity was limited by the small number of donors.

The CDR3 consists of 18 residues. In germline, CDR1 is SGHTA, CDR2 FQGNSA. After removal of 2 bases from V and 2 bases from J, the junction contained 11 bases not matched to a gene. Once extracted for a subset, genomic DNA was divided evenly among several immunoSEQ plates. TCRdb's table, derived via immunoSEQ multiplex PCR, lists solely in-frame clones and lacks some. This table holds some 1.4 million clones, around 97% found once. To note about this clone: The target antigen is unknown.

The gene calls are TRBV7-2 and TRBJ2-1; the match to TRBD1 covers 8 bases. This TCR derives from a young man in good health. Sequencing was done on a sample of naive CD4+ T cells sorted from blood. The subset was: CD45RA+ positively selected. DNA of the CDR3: TGTGCCAGCAGCTTATCAGGGGGCTTTTTTGGGACCTACAATGAGCAGTTCTTC. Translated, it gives CASSLSGGFFGTYNEQFF.